This TCR beta chain was recorded in a study of blood T cell repertoires in COVID-19. Study overall: Specimens from acute and convalescent COVID-19 originated in the United States, Italy and Spain.

Clones were sequenced by immunoSEQ multiplex PCR, and TCRdb holds only the in-frame ones, with some missing. The sample includes roughly 200,000 clones, approximately 86% seen only once; the top ten take around 1.3%. This CDR3 contains 16 residues. The ends lost 5 bases at V and 0 bases at J; junction bases unmatched: 5. The V gene's germline CDR1 is SGHTA and CDR2 FQGNSA. The specimen was peripheral blood. The chain is built from TRBV7-2 and TRBJ2-7; 12 positions match TRBD2. The clonotype was recovered from a woman in her thirties with COVID-19, enrolled during active disease. CDR3 sequence (DNA): TGTGCCAGCAGCCCTGGACTAGCGGGGAACTCCTACGAGCAGTACTTC. It yields the protein CASSPGLAGNSYEQYF.